This is a list of T cell receptor beta chains from one sample in a study of CD8+ T cells in alopecia areata. The protocol was immunoSEQ multiplex PCR, while the TCRdb copy is restricted to in-frame clones and leaves out a portion. The table includes 200,000 to 250,000 clones, around three fifths detected once. The material was CD4+ T cells sorted from blood, obtained at week 4, from a patient treated with tofacitinib. These receptors came from a human donor with alopecia areata. The CDR3 runs from the conserved cysteine through the conserved F or W. A D gene is named only where the DNA matches it firmly. Only some rows state a clone size, as once, few, many or a class for expanded clones.

J: TRBJ1-4
size: NA
D: NA
V: TRBV30
CDR3: CAWRTGSSPNEKLFF
DNA: TGTGCCTGGAGAACAGGGTCTTCGCCTAATGAAAAACTGTTTTTT

J: TRBJ2-3
size: NA
D: NA
V: TRBV7-9
CDR3: CASTSTDTQYF
DNA: TGTGCCAGCACGTCCACAGATACGCAGTATTTT

J: TRBJ2-7
size: once
D: NA
V: TRBV11-2
CDR3: CARPILGEGEQYF
DNA: TGTGCCAGGCCGATCTTAGGAGAGGGTGAGCAGTACTTC

J: TRBJ2-7
size: once
D: NA
V: TRBV19
CDR3: CASSTYQGYEQYF
DNA: TGTGCCAGTAGTACCTACCAGGGGTACGAGCAGTACTTC

J: TRBJ1-2
size: NA
D: NA
V: TRBV2
CDR3: CASSRSWENGYTF
DNA: TGTGCCAGCAGTCGTTCCTGGGAGAATGGCTACACCTTC

J: TRBJ1-5
size: NA
D: NA
V: TRBV27
CDR3: CASSFSGNQPQHF
DNA: TGTGCCAGCAGTTTTTCGGGGAATCAGCCCCAGCATTTT

J: TRBJ1-6
size: NA
D: NA
V: TRBV6-5
CDR3: CASNGGGHSPLHF
DNA: TGTGCCAGCAATGGGGGGGGGCATTCACCCCTCCACTTT

J: TRBJ2-1
size: NA
D: TRBD2
V: TRBV19
CDR3: CASSINERGREQFF
DNA: TGTGCCAGTAGTATTAACGAGCGGGGACGGGAGCAGTTCTTC

J: TRBJ1-2
size: NA
D: NA
V: TRBV28
CDR3: CASSSQGAIKGYTF
DNA: TGTGCCAGCAGTTCACAGGGAGCAATAAAAGGCTACACCTTC

J: TRBJ2-7
size: NA
D: NA
V: TRBV27
CDR3: CASRKGRNRSSYEQYF
DNA: TGTGCCAGCAGAAAGGGACGGAATCGTAGCTCCTACGAGCAGTACTTC

J: TRBJ1-6
size: NA
D: NA
V: TRBV9
CDR3: CASGRGRISPLHF
DNA: TGTGCCAGCGGGCGGGGGAGAATCTCACCCCTCCACTTT

J: TRBJ2-7
size: NA
D: TRBD1
V: TRBV29-1
CDR3: CSVEFRDRVNEQYF
DNA: TGCAGCGTTGAGTTCAGGGACAGGGTGAACGAGCAGTACTTC

J: TRBJ2-5
size: few
D: NA
V: TRBV25-1
CDR3: CASGEDGAQYF
DNA: TGTGCCAGCGGGGAGGATGGGGCCCAGTACTTC

J: TRBJ2-7
size: few
D: TRBD2
V: TRBV29-1
CDR3: CSVVDGGAYEQYF
DNA: TGCAGCGTAGTGGACGGGGGGGCTTACGAGCAGTACTTC

J: TRBJ2-2
size: NA
D: NA
V: TRBV15
CDR3: CATSPGEAANTGELFF
DNA: TGTGCCACCTCGCCGGGGGAAGCGGCGAACACCGGGGAGCTGTTTTTT

J: TRBJ2-7
size: NA
D: NA
V: TRBV30
CDR3: CAWSRSVGGWGEQYF
DNA: TGTGCCTGGAGTAGGTCGGTTGGGGGCTGGGGCGAGCAGTACTTC

J: TRBJ2-3
size: few
D: NA
V: TRBV6-5
CDR3: CASRAGLSTDTQYF
DNA: TGTGCCAGCAGGGCGGGCCTATCCACAGATACGCAGTATTTT

J: TRBJ2-7
size: NA
D: TRBD2
V: TRBV30
CDR3: CAWSVFRGAGGYEQYF
DNA: TGTGCCTGGAGTGTTTTTCGCGGAGCGGGGGGTTACGAGCAGTACTTC

J: TRBJ1-6
size: NA
D: NA
V: TRBV15
CDR3: CATSDGDNSPLHF
DNA: TGTGCCACCAGCGATGGGGATAATTCACCCCTCCACTTT

J: TRBJ2-1
size: NA
D: TRBD1
V: TRBV4-1
CDR3: CASSPGQGSYNEQFF
DNA: TGCGCCAGCAGCCCGGGACAGGGGAGCTACAATGAGCAGTTCTTC

J: TRBJ1-2
size: few
D: NA
V: TRBV27
CDR3: CASSPDGAYGYTF
DNA: TGTGCCAGCAGCCCCGACGGGGCCTATGGCTACACCTTC

J: TRBJ1-2
size: few
D: NA
V: TRBV29-1
CDR3: CSVDPTDGVYGYTF
DNA: TGCAGCGTTGATCCGACGGACGGCGTCTATGGCTACACCTTC

J: TRBJ2-1
size: NA
D: NA
V: TRBV5-6
CDR3: CASSLDRANEQFF
DNA: TGTGCCAGCAGCTTGGACAGGGCGAATGAGCAGTTCTTC

J: TRBJ2-1
size: few
D: NA
V: TRBV14
CDR3: CASSPYSDEQFF
DNA: TGTGCCAGCAGCCCCTACTCGGATGAGCAGTTCTTC

J: TRBJ1-2
size: once
D: NA
V: TRBV18
CDR3: CASSPFEAGRGGGYTF
DNA: TGTGCCAGCTCACCCTTTGAGGCAGGACGAGGTGGTGGCTACACCTTC

J: TRBJ2-7
size: NA
D: TRBD1
V: TRBV10-3
CDR3: CAISDSGQTPYEQYF
DNA: TGTGCCATCAGTGACTCGGGACAGACTCCCTACGAGCAGTACTTC

J: TRBJ2-5
size: few
D: NA
V: TRBV23-1
CDR3: CASSQSFVAGQETQYF
DNA: TGCGCCAGCAGTCAATCCTTTGTTGCAGGCCAAGAGACCCAGTACTTC

J: TRBJ1-6
size: NA
D: NA
V: TRBV30
CDR3: CATPGLLATNSPLHF
DNA: TGTGCCACCCCGGGACTCCTCGCAACAAATTCACCCCTCCACTTT

J: TRBJ1-2
size: NA
D: TRBD1
V: TRBV20-1
CDR3: CSADREGGYTF
DNA: TGCAGTGCAGACAGGGAAGGAGGCTACACCTTC